The entry that follows covers one TCR beta chain sequence. As yet, its antigen is unknown. The data are from a study of blood T cells in healthy people across ages. Findings of the study overall: It was found that TCR beta diversity correlated strongly with the percentage of naive T cells.

A second about 7 to 11 cycle PCR used barcoded and J-beta primers. TCRdb re-derived calls from the 5' RACE reads in MiXCR, one entry per CDR3 protein. This sample has fewer than 900,000 distinct CDR3 sequences, with roughly 45% found just once. Germline values: CDR1 DFQATT, CDR2 SNEGSKA (reference sequence). V lost 0 bases and J lost 4, with 13 bases in between. The length of the CDR3 is 14 residues. Sequenced: blood. The rearrangement uses TRBV20-1 and TRBJ2-7, with D tentatively TRBD2 (6 bases). The TCR was taken from a woman aged 55-75 years in good health. The CDR3 nucleotides are TGCAGTGCTAGAGATAGGCTAGCGCCTTACGAGCAGTACTTC. It translates to CSARDRLAPYEQYF.